The 3 T cell receptor beta chains given below trace back to one sample, sequenced in a study of shared clonotypes between healthy human individuals. The protocol was immunoSEQ multiplex PCR, while the TCRdb copy is restricted to in-frame clones and leaves out a portion. This sample has about 380,000 clones; 90% to 98% occur once, and the top ten carry 0.32%. Sequencing was carried out using memory CD8+ T cells sorted from blood. As for subset: CD45RO+ cells pooled with CCR7-negative TemRA cells. All receptors come from a man under 40 in good health.

The chain uses TRBV2 and TRBJ2-7, with D maybe TRBD2 (5 bases). In germline, CDR1 is SNHLY, CDR2 FYNNEI. The CDR3 covers 12 residues. V gave up 8 bases and J gave up 3 bases, with 11 bases separating them. CDR3 in amino acids: CASQFEGYEQYF. CDR3 nucleotides: TGTGCCAGCCAGTTCGAGGGCTACGAGCAGTACTTC.

The count of this clone is one. The chain links TRBV5-5 to TRBJ2-1; D is undetermined. The CDR3 totals 14 residues. Per germline, CDR1 SGHKS and CDR2 YYEKEE (reference sequence). V lost 1 base and J lost 3, with 8 bases in between. The CDR3, as DNA: TGTGCCAGCAGCTTGACACTGGGCTACAATGAGCAGTTCTTC. Translating it yields CASSLTLGYNEQFF.

The chain is built from TRBV28 and TRBJ1-3; D not certain. There are 16 residues in the CDR3. The germline V and J ends were trimmed by 1 base and 0 bases, with 10 bases remaining between them. The germline V gene encodes CDR1 MDHEN and CDR2 SYDVKM. As DNA, the CDR3 is TGTGCCAGCAGTTTATTTGGGTTACTCTCTGGAAACACCATATATTTT. It is translated as CASSLFGLLSGNTIYF.